This TCR beta chain was obtained from a study of Graves' ophthalmopathy and Graves' hyperthyroidism. Aged 18 to 65, hyperthyroidism patients had new diagnoses of under 2 months' duration. If patients had other autoimmune diseases, uncontrolled infections, pregnancy or lactation, they were excluded. This clonotype was seen ten or more times. Its matching antigen is unknown. RNA transcripts yielded amplified TCR beta CDR3 regions. Second-round multiplex PCR came after first-round RT-PCR with HTBI primers. TCRdb re-called the multiplex PCR reads through MiXCR, storing one row per CDR3 protein. The sample has roughly 350,000 distinct CDR3 sequences, 17% seen once. Study findings and constraints: Blood shared most expanded thyroid clonotypes above 0.001 frequency.

The length of the CDR3 is 15 residues. V lost 1 base and J lost 4; bases outside the gene matches: 4. CDR1 SGHTA and CDR2 FQGTGA come from the germline V gene. Material for sequencing was peripheral blood. This receptor was identified in an adult woman with stable Graves' hyperthyroidism. The chain combines TRBV7-3 with TRBJ2-7, with 10 positions matching TRBD1. The CDR3 region is CASSLMLGQGYEQYF. CDR3 coding DNA: TGTGCCAGCAGCTTAATGTTGGGACAGGGGTACGAGCAGTACTTC.